The clone carrying this TCR beta chain was detected only a few times. Its antigen is not identified. This entry comes from a study of blood T cells in healthy people across ages. With a J-beta primer mix and a sample-barcoded 5' primer, a second PCR ran about 7 to 12 cycles. Each TCR beta cDNA got a 12-nucleotide random molecular identifier. MiXCR was run by TCRdb on the 5' RACE reads, yielding one entry per CDR3 protein. The sample yields about 1.5 million distinct CDR3 sequences, about 45% seen once. Those donating, healthy Caucasian individuals from Russia, were aged roughly 6 to 100. With 5 bases clipped from V and 8 bases from J, the junction kept 9 bases outside the gene matches. The CDR3 runs to 15 residues. CDR1 is MNHEY and CDR2 is SVGAGI in the germline V gene. Broader study findings: While age rose, TCR beta diversity per million T cells dropped in a roughly linear way.

The V gene is TRBV6-5, the J gene TRBJ2-1, with 10 bases that match TRBD2. The source is a woman aged 18-30 years in good health. Source material: blood. The CDR3 reads CASSSLSGRSDEQFF. In DNA, the CDR3 is TGTGCCAGCAGTAGCCTTAGCGGGAGGTCGGATGAGCAGTTCTTC.